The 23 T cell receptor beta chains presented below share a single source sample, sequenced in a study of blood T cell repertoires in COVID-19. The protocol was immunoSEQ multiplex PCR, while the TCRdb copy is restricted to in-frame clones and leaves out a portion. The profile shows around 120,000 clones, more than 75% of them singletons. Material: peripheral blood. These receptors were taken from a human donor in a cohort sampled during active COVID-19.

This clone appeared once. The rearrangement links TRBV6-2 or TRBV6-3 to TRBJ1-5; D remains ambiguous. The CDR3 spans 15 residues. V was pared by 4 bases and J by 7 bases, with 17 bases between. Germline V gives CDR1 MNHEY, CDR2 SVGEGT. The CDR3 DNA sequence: TGTGCCAGCAGTTCCTCCTTCCAAGGGAGACAGCCCCAGCATTTT. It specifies CASSSSFQGRQPQHF.

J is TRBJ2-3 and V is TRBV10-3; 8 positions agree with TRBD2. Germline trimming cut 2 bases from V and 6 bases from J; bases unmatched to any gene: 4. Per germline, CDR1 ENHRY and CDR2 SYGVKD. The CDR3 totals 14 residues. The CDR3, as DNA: TGTGCCATCAGTGAGACAGGGACTAGGGATACGCAGTATTTT. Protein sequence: CAISETGTRDTQYF.

The DNA for the CDR3 is TGTGCCAGCAAAGATCCCCCGGACAATGAGCAGTTCTTC. Translation: CASKDPPDNEQFF. This rearrangement joins TRBV6-5 to TRBJ2-1; D ambiguous. The CDR3 covers 13 residues. Germline CDR1 MNHEY, CDR2 SVGAGI. Trimming took 7 bases from V and 5 from J, leaving 12 bases between them.

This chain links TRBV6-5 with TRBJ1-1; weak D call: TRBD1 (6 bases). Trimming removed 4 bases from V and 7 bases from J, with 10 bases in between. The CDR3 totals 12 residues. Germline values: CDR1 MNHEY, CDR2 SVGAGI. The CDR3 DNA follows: TGTGCCAGCAGTTTACAGGGCGGTGAAGCTTTCTTT. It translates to CASSLQGGEAFF.

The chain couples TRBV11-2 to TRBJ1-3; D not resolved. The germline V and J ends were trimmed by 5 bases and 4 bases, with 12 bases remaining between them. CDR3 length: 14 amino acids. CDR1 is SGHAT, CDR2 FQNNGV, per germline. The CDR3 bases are TGTGCCAGCAGCCTCAGAAAATCGGGAAACACCATATATTTT. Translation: CASSLRKSGNTIYF.

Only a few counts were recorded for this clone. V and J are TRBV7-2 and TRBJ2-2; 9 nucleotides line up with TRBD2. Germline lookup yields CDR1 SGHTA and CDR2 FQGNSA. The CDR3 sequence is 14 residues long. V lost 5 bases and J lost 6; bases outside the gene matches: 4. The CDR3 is CASSTGLASGELFF. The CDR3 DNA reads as TGTGCCAGCAGCACCGGACTAGCGTCCGGGGAGCTGTTTTTT.

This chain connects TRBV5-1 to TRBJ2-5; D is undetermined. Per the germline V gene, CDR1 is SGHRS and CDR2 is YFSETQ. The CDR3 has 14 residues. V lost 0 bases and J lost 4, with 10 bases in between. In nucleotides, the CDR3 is TGCGCCAGCAGCTTGGTTGTGGGCCTAGAGACCCAGTACTTC. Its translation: CASSLVVGLETQYF.

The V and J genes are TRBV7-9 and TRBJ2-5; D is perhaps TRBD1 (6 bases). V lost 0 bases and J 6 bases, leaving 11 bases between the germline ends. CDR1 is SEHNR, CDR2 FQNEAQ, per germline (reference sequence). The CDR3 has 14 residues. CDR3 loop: CASSLAAGVKTQYF. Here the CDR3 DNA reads TGTGCCAGCAGCTTAGCGGCAGGGGTTAAGACCCAGTACTTC. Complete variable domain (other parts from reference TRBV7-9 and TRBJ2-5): DTGVSQNPRHKITKRGQNVTFRCDPISEHNRLYWYRQTLGQGPEFLTYFQNEAQLEKSRLLSDRFSAERPKGSFSTLEIQRTEQGDSAMYLCASSLAAGVKTQYFGPGTRLLVL.

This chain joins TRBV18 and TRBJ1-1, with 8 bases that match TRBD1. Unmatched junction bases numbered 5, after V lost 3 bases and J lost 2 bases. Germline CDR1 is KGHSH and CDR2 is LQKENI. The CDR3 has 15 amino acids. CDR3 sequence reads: CASSPIQGDNTEAFF. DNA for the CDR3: TGTGCCAGCTCACCGATACAGGGGGACAACACTGAAGCTTTCTTT.

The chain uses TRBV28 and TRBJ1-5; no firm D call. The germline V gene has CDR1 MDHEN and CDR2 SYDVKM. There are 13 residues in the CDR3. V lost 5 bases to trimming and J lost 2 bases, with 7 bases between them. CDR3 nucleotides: TGTGCCAGCAGTAGCACCGGCAATCAGCCCCAGCATTTT. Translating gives CASSSTGNQPQHF.

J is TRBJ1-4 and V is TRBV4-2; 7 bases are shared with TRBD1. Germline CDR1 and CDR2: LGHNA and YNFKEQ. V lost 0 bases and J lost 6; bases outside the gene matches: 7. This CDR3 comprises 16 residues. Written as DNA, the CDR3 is TGTGCCAGCAGCCAAGACAGGGGGATTAGTGATGAAAAACTGTTTTTT. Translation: CASSQDRGISDEKLFF.

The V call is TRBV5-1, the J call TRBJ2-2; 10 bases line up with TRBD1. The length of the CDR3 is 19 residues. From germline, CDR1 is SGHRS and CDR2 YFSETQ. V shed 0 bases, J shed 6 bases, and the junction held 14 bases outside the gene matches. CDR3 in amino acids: CASSLAPAGQGIRSGELFF. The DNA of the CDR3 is TGCGCCAGCAGCTTGGCCCCGGCGGGACAGGGGATTAGATCCGGGGAGCTGTTTTTT.

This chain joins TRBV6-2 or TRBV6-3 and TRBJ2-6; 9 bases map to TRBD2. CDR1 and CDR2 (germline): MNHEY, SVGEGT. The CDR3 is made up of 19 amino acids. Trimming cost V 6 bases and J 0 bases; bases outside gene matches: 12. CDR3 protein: CASSFAGTSYTSGANVLTF. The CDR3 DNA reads TGTGCCAGCAGCTTCGCGGGGACTAGCTACACCTCTGGGGCCAACGTCCTGACTTTC.

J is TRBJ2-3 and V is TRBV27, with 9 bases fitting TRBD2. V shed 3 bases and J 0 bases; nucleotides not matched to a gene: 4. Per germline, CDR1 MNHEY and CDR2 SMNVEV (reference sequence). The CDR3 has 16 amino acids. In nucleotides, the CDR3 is TGTGCCAGCAGTTTTAGCGGGAGAGGGAGCACAGATACGCAGTATTTT. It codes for CASSFSGRGSTDTQYF.

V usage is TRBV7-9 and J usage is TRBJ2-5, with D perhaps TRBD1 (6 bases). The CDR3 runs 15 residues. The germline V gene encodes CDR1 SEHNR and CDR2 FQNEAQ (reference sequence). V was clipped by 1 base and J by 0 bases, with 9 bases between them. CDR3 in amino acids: CASSLGGTNQETQYF. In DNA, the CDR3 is TGTGCCAGCAGCTTAGGTGGGACAAACCAAGAGACCCAGTACTTC. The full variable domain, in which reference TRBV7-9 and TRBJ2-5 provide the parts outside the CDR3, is DTGVSQNPRHKITKRGQNVTFRCDPISEHNRLYWYRQTLGQGPEFLTYFQNEAQLEKSRLLSDRFSAERPKGSFSTLEIQRTEQGDSAMYLCASSLGGTNQETQYFGPGTRLLVL.

CDR3 coding DNA: TGTGCCAGCAAAAGGGGGACCTCTAATTCACCCCTCCACTTT. This sequence encodes CASKRGTSNSPLHF. The chain joins TRBV6-5 to TRBJ1-6, with a tentative D call TRBD1 (6 bases). CDR1 is MNHEY, CDR2 SVGAGI, per germline. The V gene lost 7 bases and the J gene lost 6 bases, with 13 bases spanning the gap. The CDR3 is 14 residues long.

The DNA of the CDR3 is TGCGCCAGCAGCCGTCTAGCGGGTTCAGACGAGCAGTACTTC. It codes for CASSRLAGSDEQYF. The rearrangement uses TRBV5-1 and TRBJ2-7; 8 bases line up with TRBD2. The CDR3 is 14 residues long. Per germline, CDR1 SGHRS and CDR2 YFSETQ. V lost 4 bases to trimming and J lost 5 bases; unmatched junction nucleotides: 8.

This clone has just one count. CDR3 residues: CASCGRTSGNTIYF. The CDR3 DNA is TGTGCCAGCTGCGGCAGAACCTCTGGAAACACCATATATTTT. The chain links TRBV6-5 to TRBJ1-3; unclear D gene. Germline CDR1 and CDR2: MNHEY and SVGAGI. The CDR3 runs 14 residues. The V end was cut by 8 bases, the J end by 0 bases, with 11 bases between.

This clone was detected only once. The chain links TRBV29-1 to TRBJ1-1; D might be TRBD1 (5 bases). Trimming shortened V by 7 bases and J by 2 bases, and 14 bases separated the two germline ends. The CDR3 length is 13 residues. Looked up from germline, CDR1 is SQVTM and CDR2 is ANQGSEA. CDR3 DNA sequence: TGCAGCGCCGCTCAGGGAACTAACACTGAAGCTTTCTTT. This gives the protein CSAAQGTNTEAFF.

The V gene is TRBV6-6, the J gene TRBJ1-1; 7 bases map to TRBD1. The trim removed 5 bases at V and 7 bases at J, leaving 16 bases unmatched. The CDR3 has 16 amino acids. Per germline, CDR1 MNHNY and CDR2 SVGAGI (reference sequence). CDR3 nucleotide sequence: TGTGCCAGCAGTGTCTCCGGGGACAGAGGCCACAGTGAAGCTTTCTTT. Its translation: CASSVSGDRGHSEAFF.

The CDR3 nucleotides read TGTGCCAGCATACTGAGGGGGACACTAAATCAGCCCCAGCATTTT. Protein product: CASILRGTLNQPQHF. The chain is built from TRBV27 and TRBJ1-5, with D possibly TRBD1 on 6 matching bases. CDR1 MNHEY and CDR2 SMNVEV come from the germline V gene (reference sequence). This CDR3 has 15 residues. Trimming removed 7 bases from V and 4 bases from J, with 17 bases in between.

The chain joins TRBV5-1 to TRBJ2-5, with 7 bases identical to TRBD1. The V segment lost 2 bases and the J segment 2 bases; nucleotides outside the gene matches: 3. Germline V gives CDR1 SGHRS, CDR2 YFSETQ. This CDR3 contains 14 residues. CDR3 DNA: TGCGCCAGCAGCTTCCGGGACAGTCAAGAGACCCAGTACTTC. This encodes CASSFRDSQETQYF.

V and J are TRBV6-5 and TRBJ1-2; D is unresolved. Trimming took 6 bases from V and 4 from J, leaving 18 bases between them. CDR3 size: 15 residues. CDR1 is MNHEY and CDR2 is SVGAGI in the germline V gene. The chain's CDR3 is CASRLRGMGLYGYTF. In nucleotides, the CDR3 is TGTGCCAGCAGATTACGAGGGATGGGCCTCTATGGCTACACCTTC.